Listed below are T cell receptor beta chains from one sample, sequenced in a study of T-cell reconstitution after alpha-beta-depleted transplantation in children. TCRdb itself ran the PCR reads through MiXCR, one entry per CDR3 protein. The sample lists about 830,000 distinct CDR3 sequences, approximately 15% seen once, with roughly 5% in the top ten. The sample here was PBMCs, mostly from graft donor cells, taken 360 days after TCRalphabeta/CD19-depleted stem cell transplant. Every receptor here comes from a male patient between 10 and 17 years old who had a stem cell transplant for acute lymphoblastic leukemia, so the T cells may come from the graft donor. Both conserved end residues are part of each CDR3. A D gene is named only where the DNA matches it firmly. Rows give clone size only sometimes, using once, few, many, or a class for an expanded clone.

J gene	CDR3 length	V gene	clone size	D gene	CDR3 DNA	CDR3 protein
TRBJ2-1	16	TRBV5-6	few	TRBD2	TGTGCCAGCAGGCCCGGAGAGCGGGGAAACTACAATGAGCAGTTCTTC	CASRPGERGNYNEQFF
TRBJ2-7	15	TRBV5-1	many	TRBD2	TGCGCCAGCAGCTGGGGATTAGGACTAGCGATCGAGCAGTACTTC	CASSWGLGLAIEQYF
TRBJ2-4	14	TRBV28	-	TRBD1	TGTGCCAGCAACGACAGGGTAGCCAAAAACATTCAGTACTTC	CASNDRVAKNIQYF
TRBJ2-2	16	TRBV5-1	many	-	TGCGCCAGCAGCTTGGTACCGGGGGCGGGTACCGGGGAGCTGTTTTTT	CASSLVPGAGTGELFF
TRBJ1-1	13	TRBV2	-	-	TGTGCCAGCAAGCGCAGGGGGAACACTGAAGCTTTCTTT	CASKRRGNTEAFF
TRBJ2-1	16	TRBV3-1	few	TRBD2	TGTGCCAGCACCGCCGAAGCGGGAAGGGGCTACAATGAGCAGTTCTTC	CASTAEAGRGYNEQFF
TRBJ1-1	12	TRBV29-1	few	-	TGCAGCGTTGAAGATGGGGGCGGAGAAGCTTTCTTT	CSVEDGGGEAFF
TRBJ2-3	15	TRBV5-1	few	TRBD2	TGCGCCAGCAGCTTGAACGGGAGGAACACAGATACGCAGTATTTT	CASSLNGRNTDTQYF
TRBJ1-1	16	TRBV14	-	-	TGTGCCAGCAGCCAAGAAGTGGGGCGGGCGAACACTGAAGCTTTCTTT	CASSQEVGRANTEAFF
TRBJ2-2	16	TRBV18	few	TRBD1	TGTGCCAGCTCACCACAAGGACAGGGTGGCACCGGGGAGCTGTTTTTT	CASSPQGQGGTGELFF
TRBJ1-4	14	TRBV2	-	-	TGTGCCAGCAGCGTCCAGGCGGTGGGTGAAAAACTGTTTTTT	CASSVQAVGEKLFF
TRBJ2-7	15	TRBV12-3/TRBV12-4	few	TRBD2	TGTGCCAGCAGTCCCCGGGTGGGTAGCGGGTACGAGCAGTACTTC	CASSPRVGSGYEQYF
TRBJ2-1	16	TRBV7-7	-	TRBD2	TGTGCCAGCAGCTTGGGGACTAGCGGGAGTGTCGGCGAGCAGTTCTTC	CASSLGTSGSVGEQFF
TRBJ1-2	14	TRBV7-3	few	-	TGTGCCAGCAGCTTAAAGGCAGGGAACTATGGCTACACCTTC	CASSLKAGNYGYTF
TRBJ2-1	15	TRBV7-3	few	TRBD2	TGTGCCAGCAGCTTAACGGGGACTAGGCACAATGAGCAGTTCTTC	CASSLTGTRHNEQFF
TRBJ2-1	13	TRBV27	many	-	TGTGCCAGCAGTTTAATTCTAGTCGGTGAGCAGTTCTTC	CASSLILVGEQFF
TRBJ2-7	13	TRBV20-1	few	TRBD1	TGCAGTGCTGAGGGACAGGGAACCTACGAGCAGTACTTC	CSAEGQGTYEQYF
TRBJ2-1	12	TRBV30	-	-	TGTGCCTGGGACCGGGACTCCGACGAGCAGTTCTTC	CAWDRDSDEQFF
TRBJ1-1	14	TRBV29-1	many	-	TGCAGCGTCCGAGTAGGACAGAGGAACACTGAAGCTTTCTTT	CSVRVGQRNTEAFF
TRBJ2-3	13	TRBV12-3/TRBV12-4	many	-	TGTGCCAGCAGTTTTGACAGTGCAGATACGCAGTATTTT	CASSFDSADTQYF
TRBJ1-3	14	TRBV20-1	few	-	TGCAGTGCTAGAGATGTGCGCTCTGGAAACACCATATATTTT	CSARDVRSGNTIYF
TRBJ2-1	15	TRBV7-3	-	-	TGTGCCAGCAGCTTATCAGCGAGTTTCTACAATGAGCAGTTCTTC	CASSLSASFYNEQFF
TRBJ1-3	15	TRBV10-2	once	-	TGCGCCAGCACTATGGACAAGAGCTCTGGAAACACCATATATTTT	CASTMDKSSGNTIYF
TRBJ1-1	16	TRBV5-1	-	-	TGCGCCAGCAGCTGGGGTGGCGGACGGAGGAACACTGAAGCTTTCTTT	CASSWGGGRRNTEAFF
TRBJ2-7	13	TRBV29-1	-	-	TGCAGCGTGGCCGGGCTCGACTCCTACGAGCAGTACTTC	CSVAGLDSYEQYF
TRBJ1-4	19	TRBV9	many	TRBD1	TGTGCCAGCAGCCCGAAATATCGGGACAGAAATTCAACTAATGAAAAACTGTTTTTT	CASSPKYRDRNSTNEKLFF
TRBJ2-1	19	TRBV18	-	TRBD2	TGTGCCAGCTCACCACTCGGGACTAGCGGGAGGGCCTCCTACAATGAGCAGTTCTTC	CASSPLGTSGRASYNEQFF
TRBJ2-2	15	TRBV2	many	-	TGTGCCAGCAGTCTAGCAGGGGAGGGAACCGGGGAGCTGTTTTTT	CASSLAGEGTGELFF
TRBJ2-5	13	TRBV13	-	-	TGTGCCAGCAGCCGTCCAGAGCAAGAGACCCAGTACTTC	CASSRPEQETQYF
TRBJ1-5	16	TRBV7-8	-	TRBD1	TGTGCCAGCAGCTCGGGATGGGACAGCCTCCTTTGGCCCCAGCATTTT	CASSSGWDSLLWPQHF
TRBJ2-7	18	TRBV4-1	few	TRBD2	TGCGCCAGCAGCCTAACCAGCGGTGGACTAGCGGGAAGGTACGAGCAGTACTTC	CASSLTSGGLAGRYEQYF
TRBJ2-7	16	TRBV18	-	-	TGTGCCAGCTCACCACCTCGAGGGAGGGGGCCCCACGAGCAGTACTTC	CASSPPRGRGPHEQYF
TRBJ2-6	16	TRBV12-3/TRBV12-4	many	-	TGTGCCAGCAGTTTAGCGTGGGGTCCTGGGGCCAACGTCCTGACTTTC	CASSLAWGPGANVLTF
TRBJ1-1	17	TRBV29-1	few	-	TGCAGCGTTGAAGATAGTATCACGAGACGGAGGAACACTGAAGCTTTCTTT	CSVEDSITRRRNTEAFF
TRBJ2-7	15	TRBV4-1	-	TRBD2	TGCGCCAGCAGCCAACCTGCTAGCGGGAGGTGGGAGCAGTACTTC	CASSQPASGRWEQYF
TRBJ2-3	16	TRBV2	-	-	TGTGCCAGCAGTGAATTGTGGGCTGACAGCACAGATACGCAGTATTTT	CASSELWADSTDTQYF
TRBJ2-1	13	TRBV29-1	few	-	TGCAGCGGCGGAGTAATGGCCTACAATGAGCAGTTCTTC	CSGGVMAYNEQFF
TRBJ2-3	14	TRBV7-9	many	-	TGTGCCAGCAGCTTCGGGGCGAACACAGATACGCAGTATTTT	CASSFGANTDTQYF